This T cell receptor (beta chain) was observed in a study of blood T cell repertoires in COVID-19. V gave up 5 bases and J gave up 0 bases; unmatched junction bases: 4. The CDR3 length is 15 residues. The germline V gene encodes CDR1 LNHDA and CDR2 SQIVND (reference sequence). Study members were between about 18 and 95 years old and lived in 24 US regions. Measured with immunoSEQ multiplex PCR; TCRdb has only the in-frame clones, and not every one. The table includes about 300,000 clones, around 86% detected once. The sequenced sample consisted of PBMCs or T cells enriched from blood (not recorded which). The TCR sequence derives from a man aged 30 to 39 who had recovered from COVID-19. The chain couples TRBV19 to TRBJ2-7; 10 nucleotides line up with TRBD2. The CDR3 loop reads CASSVLAGSSYEQYF. The DNA of the CDR3 is TGTGCCAGTAGTGTACTAGCGGGGAGCTCCTACGAGCAGTACTTC.